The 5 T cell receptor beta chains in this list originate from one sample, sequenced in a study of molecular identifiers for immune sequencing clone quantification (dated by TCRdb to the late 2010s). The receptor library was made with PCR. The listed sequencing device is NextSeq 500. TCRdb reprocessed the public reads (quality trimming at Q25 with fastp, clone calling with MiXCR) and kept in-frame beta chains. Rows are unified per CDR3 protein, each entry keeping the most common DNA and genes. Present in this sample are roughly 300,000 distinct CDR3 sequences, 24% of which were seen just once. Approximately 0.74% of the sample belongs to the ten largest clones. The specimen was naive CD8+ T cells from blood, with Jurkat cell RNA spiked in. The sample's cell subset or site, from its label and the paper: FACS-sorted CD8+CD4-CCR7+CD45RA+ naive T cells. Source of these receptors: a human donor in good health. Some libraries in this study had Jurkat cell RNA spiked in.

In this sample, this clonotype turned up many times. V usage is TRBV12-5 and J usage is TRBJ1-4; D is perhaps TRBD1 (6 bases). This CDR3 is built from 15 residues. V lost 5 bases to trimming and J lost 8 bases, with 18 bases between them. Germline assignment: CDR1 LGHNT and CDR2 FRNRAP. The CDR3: CASGLWGRRLEKLFF. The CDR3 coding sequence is TGTGCTAGTGGTCTCTGGGGGCGCCGGCTCGAAAAACTGTTTTTT.

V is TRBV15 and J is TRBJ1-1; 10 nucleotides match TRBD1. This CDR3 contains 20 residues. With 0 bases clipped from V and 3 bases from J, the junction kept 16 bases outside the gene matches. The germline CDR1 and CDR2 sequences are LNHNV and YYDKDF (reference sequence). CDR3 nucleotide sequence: TGTGCCACCAGCAGAGATTTCCGGACAGGGGGTGGGAGTAAGGACACTGAAGCTTTCTTT. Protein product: CATSRDFRTGGGSKDTEAFF.

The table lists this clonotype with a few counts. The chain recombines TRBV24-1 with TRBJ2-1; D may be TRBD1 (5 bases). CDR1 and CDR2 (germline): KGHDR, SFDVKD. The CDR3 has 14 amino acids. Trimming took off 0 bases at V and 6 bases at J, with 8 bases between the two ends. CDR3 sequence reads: CATSDLDRLNEQFF. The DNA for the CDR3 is TGTGCCACCAGTGATTTGGACAGACTCAATGAGCAGTTCTTC.

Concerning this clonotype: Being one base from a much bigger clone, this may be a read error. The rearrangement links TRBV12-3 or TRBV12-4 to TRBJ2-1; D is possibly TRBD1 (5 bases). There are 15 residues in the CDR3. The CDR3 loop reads CANSLGVGLYNEQFF. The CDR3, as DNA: TGTGCCAACAGTTTAGGGGTAGGCCTTTACAATGAGCAGTTCTTC.

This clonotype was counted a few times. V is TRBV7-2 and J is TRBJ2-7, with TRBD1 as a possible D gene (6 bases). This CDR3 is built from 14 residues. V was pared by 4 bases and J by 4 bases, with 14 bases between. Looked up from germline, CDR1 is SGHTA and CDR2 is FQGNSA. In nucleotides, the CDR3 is TGTGCCAGCAGCTCAATGTTGGGGGCATACGAGCAGTACTTC. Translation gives CASSSMLGAYEQYF.